What follows is one T cell receptor beta chain and its context. The data stem from a study of blood T cell repertoires in COVID-19. In the study overall: The United States, Italy and Spain supplied acute and convalescent COVID-19 samples. PBMCs, B-cell-depleted T cells, or T cells were the source of the cDNA or gDNA that made up the material.

Authors' data handling: How many nucleated cells were present was estimated from reference gene primer amplification. Sequenced by immunoSEQ multiplex PCR; TCRdb stores in-frame clones only, minus some. The V and J calls and clone size come from that table; D and trimming were worked out from the DNA. Of around 210,000 clones in the sample, over 70% were seen once. The material sequenced was peripheral blood. The sequence came from a woman in her seventies with acute or convalescent COVID-19.

The CDR3 reads CASSLGTSLHHEQFF. In DNA form, the CDR3 reads TGTGCCAGCAGTTTAGGGACTAGTCTACACCATGAGCAGTTCTTC. This rearrangement joins TRBV7-3 to TRBJ2-1; 8 nucleotides align to TRBD2. V lost 6 bases to trimming and J lost 8 bases; unmatched junction nucleotides: 12. This CDR3 spans 15 amino acids. The germline CDR1 and CDR2 sequences are SGHTA and FQGTGA.